Listed below are T cell receptor beta chains from one sample, sequenced in a study of T cells in Graves' hyperthyroidism and ophthalmopathy. One entry per CDR3 protein, called by TCRdb with MiXCR from the multiplex PCR reads. The table shows about 270,000 distinct CDR3 sequences, with 13% to 15% occurring only once. The sample was blood. The receptors derive from a woman aged 45-65 years with Graves' hyperthyroidism that later progressed to Graves' ophthalmopathy. Both conserved end residues are part of each CDR3. Each record gives: CDR3 DNA, CDR3 protein, J gene, V gene, D gene, clone size. D genes are given only for firm matches. Only some rows state a clone size, as once, few, many or a class for expanded clones.

CDR3nt: TGTGCCAGCAGGGGCAGGGGGCTAGACGAGCAGTACTTC
CDR3aa: CASRGRGLDEQYF
j_gene: TRBJ2-7
v_gene: TRBV7-9
d_gene: TRBD1
abundance: many

CDR3nt: TGTGCCAGCGGGCCTACAGGGGGGGTTTACGAGCAGTACTTC
CDR3aa: CASGPTGGVYEQYF
j_gene: TRBJ2-7
v_gene: TRBV7-8
d_gene: -
abundance: many

CDR3nt: TGTGCCAGCAGCTTTTCCCCAGGGGGCACTGAAGCTTTCTTT
CDR3aa: CASSFSPGGTEAFF
j_gene: TRBJ1-1
v_gene: TRBV13
d_gene: TRBD1
abundance: few

CDR3nt: TGCAGTGCTAGGGGAATCGGGACTAGCGGGAGGATAGATACGCAGTATTTT
CDR3aa: CSARGIGTSGRIDTQYF
j_gene: TRBJ2-3
v_gene: TRBV20-1
d_gene: TRBD2
abundance: many

CDR3nt: TGCAGTGCTTTCTACCCAAATGAGCAGTTCTTC
CDR3aa: CSAFYPNEQFF
j_gene: TRBJ2-1
v_gene: TRBV20-1
d_gene: -
abundance: many

CDR3nt: TGTGCCATCAGTGAGTCGTCTGCGAATGAGCAGTTCTTC
CDR3aa: CAISESSANEQFF
j_gene: TRBJ2-1
v_gene: TRBV10-3
d_gene: -
abundance: many

CDR3nt: TGTGCCAGTAGTTCACGACAGGAGTTCACAGATACGCAGTATTTT
CDR3aa: CASSSRQEFTDTQYF
j_gene: TRBJ2-3
v_gene: TRBV19
d_gene: -
abundance: -

CDR3nt: TGCGCCAGCAGCTTTTACGTACCGGGACAGGGGGTAAAGAACACTGAAGCTTTCTTT
CDR3aa: CASSFYVPGQGVKNTEAFF
j_gene: TRBJ1-1
v_gene: TRBV5-1
d_gene: TRBD1
abundance: many

CDR3nt: TGTGCCAGCAGCTTGGCCATCCGACAACCCCAAGAGACCCAGTACTTC
CDR3aa: CASSLAIRQPQETQYF
j_gene: TRBJ2-5
v_gene: TRBV5-4
d_gene: -
abundance: few

CDR3nt: TGCAGCGTTCGCCAAGAGACCCAGTACTTC
CDR3aa: CSVRQETQYF
j_gene: TRBJ2-5
v_gene: TRBV29-1
d_gene: -
abundance: many

CDR3nt: TGTGCCACCAGCAGGGCGGGAGCAGCAGATGCGCAGTATTTT
CDR3aa: CATSRAGAADAQYF
j_gene: TRBJ2-3
v_gene: TRBV15
d_gene: TRBD2
abundance: once

CDR3nt: TGTGCCAGCATGGGACGGGGGGATCGCAATCAGCCCCAGCATTTT
CDR3aa: CASMGRGDRNQPQHF
j_gene: TRBJ1-5
v_gene: TRBV2
d_gene: -
abundance: many

CDR3nt: TGCGCCAGCAGCAGAGGGACTAGCGGGAAGTACGAGCAGTACTTC
CDR3aa: CASSRGTSGKYEQYF
j_gene: TRBJ2-7
v_gene: TRBV5-1
d_gene: TRBD2
abundance: once

CDR3nt: TGCAGTGCTTCCGGGACAGGGGGTTTTTTGGGAGAGCAGTACTTC
CDR3aa: CSASGTGGFLGEQYF
j_gene: TRBJ2-7
v_gene: TRBV20-1
d_gene: TRBD1
abundance: few

CDR3nt: TGTGCCAGCAGTTACAGGGGCCAAGGAACTGAAGCTTTCTTT
CDR3aa: CASSYRGQGTEAFF
j_gene: TRBJ1-1
v_gene: TRBV27
d_gene: TRBD1
abundance: many

CDR3nt: TGTGCCAGCGGGAAGTGGCACCTGAACACTGAAGCTTTCTTT
CDR3aa: CASGKWHLNTEAFF
j_gene: TRBJ1-1
v_gene: TRBV9
d_gene: -
abundance: many

CDR3nt: TGTGCCAGCCTCCCCGGGACAGGGGGCTACGAGCAGTACTTC
CDR3aa: CASLPGTGGYEQYF
j_gene: TRBJ2-7
v_gene: TRBV12-3/TRBV12-4
d_gene: TRBD1
abundance: many

CDR3nt: TGTGCCAGCACCTTTTTGAGGGGCGCCTATAATTCACCCCTCCACTTT
CDR3aa: CASTFLRGAYNSPLHF
j_gene: TRBJ1-6
v_gene: TRBV27
d_gene: -
abundance: -

CDR3nt: TGTGCCAGCAGCACCGGGACAGACTCACTAGCCAAAAACATTCAGTACTTC
CDR3aa: CASSTGTDSLAKNIQYF
j_gene: TRBJ2-4
v_gene: TRBV11-1
d_gene: TRBD1
abundance: many

CDR3nt: TGCGCCAGCAGCTTGGAGAGCGGGATAAGCACAGATACGCAGTATTTT
CDR3aa: CASSLESGISTDTQYF
j_gene: TRBJ2-3
v_gene: TRBV5-1
d_gene: TRBD2
abundance: many

CDR3nt: TGTGCCTGGACTCTGCCGGGACAGGGAAGAGAGACCCAGTACTTC
CDR3aa: CAWTLPGQGRETQYF
j_gene: TRBJ2-5
v_gene: TRBV30
d_gene: TRBD1
abundance: many

CDR3nt: TGTGCCAGCAGCGTAGGGGTTGTTAAGAAAGAGACCCAGTACTTC
CDR3aa: CASSVGVVKKETQYF
j_gene: TRBJ2-5
v_gene: TRBV9
d_gene: -
abundance: many

CDR3nt: TGTGCCAGCAGTTCGGAACGCCGCTACGAGCAGTACTTC
CDR3aa: CASSSERRYEQYF
j_gene: TRBJ2-7
v_gene: TRBV12-3/TRBV12-4
d_gene: -
abundance: many

CDR3nt: TGTGCCAGCAGCTTAGCACGGGGCAGGGGAAGCTCTGGGGCCAACGTCCTGACTTTC
CDR3aa: CASSLARGRGSSGANVLTF
j_gene: TRBJ2-6
v_gene: TRBV7-9
d_gene: -
abundance: many

CDR3nt: TGCGCCAGCAGCCCCCGGGACAGGGATGAAAAACTGTTTTTT
CDR3aa: CASSPRDRDEKLFF
j_gene: TRBJ1-4
v_gene: TRBV4-1
d_gene: TRBD1
abundance: few

CDR3nt: TGTGCCATCCTAGCGGGAGGGGCAGATACGCAGTATTTT
CDR3aa: CAILAGGADTQYF
j_gene: TRBJ2-3
v_gene: TRBV15
d_gene: TRBD2
abundance: many

CDR3nt: TGTGCCAGCAGCCATTCCAACCATCAGACTAGCGGGAGTTATACGCAGTATTTT
CDR3aa: CASSHSNHQTSGSYTQYF
j_gene: TRBJ2-3
v_gene: TRBV2
d_gene: TRBD2
abundance: many

CDR3nt: TGTGCCAGCAGACCCCAGGGGGATTCACCCCTCCACTTT
CDR3aa: CASRPQGDSPLHF
j_gene: TRBJ1-6
v_gene: TRBV6-1
d_gene: TRBD1
abundance: many

CDR3nt: TGTGCCAGCAGCTATAATCCAGCGGGGACCACAGATACGCAGTATTTT
CDR3aa: CASSYNPAGTTDTQYF
j_gene: TRBJ2-3
v_gene: TRBV11-2
d_gene: TRBD2
abundance: many

CDR3nt: TGTGCCAGCAGTGTGGCGGGAGGGAGTAATAATGAGCAGTTCTTC
CDR3aa: CASSVAGGSNNEQFF
j_gene: TRBJ2-1
v_gene: TRBV2
d_gene: TRBD2
abundance: -

CDR3nt: TGTGCCAGCAGCCCCTCCGGGCAGGGGTTGCACTATGGCTACACCTTC
CDR3aa: CASSPSGQGLHYGYTF
j_gene: TRBJ1-2
v_gene: TRBV11-2
d_gene: -
abundance: many

CDR3nt: TGTGCCAGCAGCTCCAGACAGGGGGCAGACGCAACTAATGAAAAACTGTTTTTT
CDR3aa: CASSSRQGADATNEKLFF
j_gene: TRBJ1-4
v_gene: TRBV5-8
d_gene: TRBD1
abundance: -

CDR3nt: TGTGCCAGCAGCCTAGTTGCAACTAATGAAAAACTGTTTTTT
CDR3aa: CASSLVATNEKLFF
j_gene: TRBJ1-4
v_gene: TRBV11-2
d_gene: -
abundance: many

CDR3nt: TGTGCCAGCAGCCCCCAGGTGGGAAGGGCCTACACCTTC
CDR3aa: CASSPQVGRAYTF
j_gene: TRBJ1-2
v_gene: TRBV7-9
d_gene: -
abundance: many

CDR3nt: TGTGCCAGCAGCTTAGTTGGTAGCGGGAGTAGAACCGGGGAGCTGTTTTTT
CDR3aa: CASSLVGSGSRTGELFF
j_gene: TRBJ2-2
v_gene: TRBV7-2
d_gene: TRBD2
abundance: few

CDR3nt: TGTGCCAGCTCACCGGGCCTTTCAACGAACACTGAAGCTTTCTTT
CDR3aa: CASSPGLSTNTEAFF
j_gene: TRBJ1-1
v_gene: TRBV18
d_gene: -
abundance: many

CDR3nt: TGTGCCAGCACGGGGAATGTTCTCGGCAGACAAGAGACCCAGTACTTC
CDR3aa: CASTGNVLGRQETQYF
j_gene: TRBJ2-5
v_gene: TRBV2
d_gene: -
abundance: many

CDR3nt: TGTGCCAGCACCTCCCCCTGGGGGCATGGCAATGAGCAGTTCTTC
CDR3aa: CASTSPWGHGNEQFF
j_gene: TRBJ2-1
v_gene: TRBV27
d_gene: -
abundance: many

CDR3nt: TGTGCCAGCAGTGACGTCAATAGCAATCAGCCCCAGCATTTT
CDR3aa: CASSDVNSNQPQHF
j_gene: TRBJ1-5
v_gene: TRBV2
d_gene: -
abundance: many

CDR3nt: TGTGCCAGCATGAGTGAGGTGAACACTGAAGCTTTCTTT
CDR3aa: CASMSEVNTEAFF
j_gene: TRBJ1-1
v_gene: TRBV11-2
d_gene: -
abundance: many

CDR3nt: TGTGCCAGCAGTCGGAGAGCCTACAATGAGCAGTTCTTC
CDR3aa: CASSRRAYNEQFF
j_gene: TRBJ2-1
v_gene: TRBV27
d_gene: -
abundance: many

CDR3nt: TGTGCCAGCATCCCGGGACAGGGGAACACCGGGGAGCTGTTTTTT
CDR3aa: CASIPGQGNTGELFF
j_gene: TRBJ2-2
v_gene: TRBV28
d_gene: TRBD1
abundance: many

CDR3nt: TGTGCCAGCAGCCCAAGCGGGGGGGGCTACGAGCAGTACTTC
CDR3aa: CASSPSGGGYEQYF
j_gene: TRBJ2-7
v_gene: TRBV11-3
d_gene: TRBD2
abundance: many

CDR3nt: TGTGCCAGCAGTTTATTTGGGACAGGGGGAGGAGGTTTGAACACTGAAGCTTTCTTT
CDR3aa: CASSLFGTGGGGLNTEAFF
j_gene: TRBJ1-1
v_gene: TRBV28
d_gene: TRBD1
abundance: many

CDR3nt: TGTGCCAGTAGTATAGGGGTATCCGAGCAGTTCTTC
CDR3aa: CASSIGVSEQFF
j_gene: TRBJ2-1
v_gene: TRBV19
d_gene: -
abundance: -

CDR3nt: TGTGCCTGGAAAGGGGACGGCGGGCCTTCACCCCTCCACTTT
CDR3aa: CAWKGDGGPSPLHF
j_gene: TRBJ1-6
v_gene: TRBV30
d_gene: -
abundance: many